These T cell receptor beta chains were read from a single sample in a study of tumor and adjacent non-tumor tissue in lung cancer. MiXCR, applied by TCRdb to the multiplex PCR reads, yields one record per CDR3 protein. The data contain about 82,000 distinct CDR3 sequences, roughly 80% of them singletons. Specimen: lung tumor tissue. These receptors all stem from a woman in her 50s with non-small cell lung cancer. Each CDR3 is given without its conserved first and last residue. D genes are given only for firm matches.

TRBD2	TRBV28	TRBJ2-5	ASRLAGGTVQETQY
NA	TRBV12-3/TRBV12-4	TRBJ1-5	AGKTKGADQPQH
TRBD1	TRBV19	TRBJ1-2	ASSTTGGDGYT
NA	TRBV4-1	TRBJ2-3	ASSQVRDFRDRQY
TRBD2	TRBV12-3/TRBV12-4	TRBJ2-1	TRSPARGGPNEQF
TRBD2	TRBV20-1	TRBJ2-7	SARGGVAGEGPEQY
TRBD2	TRBV4-1	TRBJ2-1	ANSQPGLSNEQF
NA	TRBV6-5	TRBJ2-1	ASSECHTYNEQF
NA	TRBV4-2	TRBJ1-2	ASSQDWEQVDYGYT
NA	TRBV6-1	TRBJ1-3	ASSVDYWENSGNTIY
TRBD1	TRBV29-1	TRBJ2-1	SVSGQGNNERF
NA	TRBV4-1	TRBJ1-4	DSSQDKQSSDEKLF
NA	TRBV28	TRBJ1-2	ASTFPGGIYRYT
NA	TRBV6-1	TRBJ2-7	ASNEGGALSYEQH
NA	TRBV7-9	TRBJ2-2	ASNKNPNAGELF
NA	TRBV30	TRBJ1-4	AWTGTQGAKLF
NA	TRBV11-3	TRBJ1-1	ASSKEGGTEAF
TRBD1	TRBV20-1	TRBJ1-5	SASTGTIRGPQH
TRBD1	TRBV12-3/TRBV12-4	TRBJ2-1	ASSWWTGGNEQF
TRBD2	TRBV6-5	TRBJ2-7	ASSYSGTRWLGGQY
NA	TRBV28	TRBJ2-4	ASSLDGKNIQY
NA	TRBV11-2	TRBJ2-5	ASSSTGKETQY
NA	TRBV11-3	TRBJ2-3	ASSGTESGSPTYTQY
NA	TRBV20-1	TRBJ1-5	SASSGDRNQPLY
NA	TRBV11-2	TRBJ2-7	ATSLDSVRYEEY
TRBD1	TRBV6-6	TRBJ1-6	AIRQGQGFSPLH
NA	TRBV11-2	TRBJ2-7	VSILGQGGYEQY
NA	TRBV4-2	TRBJ1-4	ACSQQGTNEKLF
TRBD1	TRBV29-1	TRBJ2-4	SALQGAKNIQY
NA	TRBV4-1	TRBJ1-1	ANSLDSKTEAF
NA	TRBV6-6	TRBJ1-2	VSSYFAWANGYT
NA	TRBV10-3	TRBJ1-5	SISTSAGLSHQPQH
NA	TRBV6-6	TRBJ2-7	ASSSGVPEDEQY
TRBD1	TRBV20-1	TRBJ1-1	SGPGQGSNTEAF
NA	TRBV2	TRBJ2-7	VSSPRDGTYEQY
TRBD1	TRBV6-5	TRBJ2-7	ESSYGTGTGEQY
TRBD1	TRBV6-1	TRBJ1-5	TSSHLLTGNNQPRH
TRBD1	TRBV29-1	TRBJ1-2	SVIGGAVYGYT
NA	TRBV20-1	TRBJ1-5	SATGQNSNQPQH
TRBD2	TRBV10-3	TRBJ2-1	AISGGLAFSLGYNEHF
NA	TRBV11-2	TRBJ2-2	ASSRGRDNRELF
TRBD1	TRBV6-6	TRBJ2-7	ASSYDRGNEQY